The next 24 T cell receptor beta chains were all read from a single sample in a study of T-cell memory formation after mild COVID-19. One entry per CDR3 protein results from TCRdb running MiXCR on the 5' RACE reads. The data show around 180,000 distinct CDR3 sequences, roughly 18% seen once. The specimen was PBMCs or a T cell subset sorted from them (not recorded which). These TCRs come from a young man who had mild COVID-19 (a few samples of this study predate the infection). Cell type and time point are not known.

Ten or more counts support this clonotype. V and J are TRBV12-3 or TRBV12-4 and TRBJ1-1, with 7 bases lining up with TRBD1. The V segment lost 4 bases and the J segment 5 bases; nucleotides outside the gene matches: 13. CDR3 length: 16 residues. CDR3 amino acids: CASSSGTDIKGTEAFF. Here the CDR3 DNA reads TGTGCCAGCAGTTCCGGGACAGACATTAAGGGGACTGAAGCTTTCTTT.

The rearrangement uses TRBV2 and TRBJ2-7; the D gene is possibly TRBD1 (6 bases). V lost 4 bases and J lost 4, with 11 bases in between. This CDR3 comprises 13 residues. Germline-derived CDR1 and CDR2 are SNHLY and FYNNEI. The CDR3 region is CASSGDRSYEQYF. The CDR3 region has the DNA TGTGCCAGCAGTGGAGACAGGTCGTACGAGCAGTACTTC. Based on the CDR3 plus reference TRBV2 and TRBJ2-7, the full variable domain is EPEVTQTPSHQVTQMGQEVILRCVPISNHLYFYWYRQILGQKVEFLVSFYNNEISEKSEIFDDQFSVERPDGSNFTLKIRSTKLEDSAMYFCASSGDRSYEQYFGPGTRLTVT.

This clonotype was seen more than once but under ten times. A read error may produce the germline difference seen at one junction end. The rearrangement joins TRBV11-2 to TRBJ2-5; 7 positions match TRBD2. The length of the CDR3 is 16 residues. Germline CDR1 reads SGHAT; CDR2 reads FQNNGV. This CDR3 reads CASSRGGLGLGETQYF. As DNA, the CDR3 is TGTGCCAGCAGCAGAGGTGGACTAGGCCTTGGAGAGACCCAATACTTC.

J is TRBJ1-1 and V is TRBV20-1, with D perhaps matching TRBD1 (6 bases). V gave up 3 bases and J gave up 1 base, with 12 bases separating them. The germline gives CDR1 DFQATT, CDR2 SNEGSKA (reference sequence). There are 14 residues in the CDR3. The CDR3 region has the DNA TGCAGTGCTAGCGGCGGGGGGCGGAACACTGAAGCTTTCTTT. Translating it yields CSASGGGRNTEAFF.

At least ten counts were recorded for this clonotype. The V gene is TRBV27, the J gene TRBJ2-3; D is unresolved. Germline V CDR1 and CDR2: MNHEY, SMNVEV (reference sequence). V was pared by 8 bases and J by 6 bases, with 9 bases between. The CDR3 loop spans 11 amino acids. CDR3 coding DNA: TGTGCCAGCCGATTGGGGGATACGCAGTATTTT. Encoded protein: CASRLGDTQYF.

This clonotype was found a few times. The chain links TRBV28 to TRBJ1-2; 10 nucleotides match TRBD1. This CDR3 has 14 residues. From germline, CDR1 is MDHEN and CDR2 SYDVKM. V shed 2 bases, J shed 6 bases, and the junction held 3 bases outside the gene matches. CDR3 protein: CASSLAGTGDGYTF. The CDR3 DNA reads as TGTGCCAGCAGTTTAGCTGGGACAGGGGATGGCTACACCTTC.

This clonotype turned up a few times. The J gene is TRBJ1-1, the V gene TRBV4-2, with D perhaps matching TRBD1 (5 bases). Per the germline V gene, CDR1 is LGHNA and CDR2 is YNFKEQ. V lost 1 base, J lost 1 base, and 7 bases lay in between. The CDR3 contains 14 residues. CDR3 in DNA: TGTGCCAGCAGCCAAGGGGACGGGAACACTGAAGCTTTCTTT. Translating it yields CASSQGDGNTEAFF.

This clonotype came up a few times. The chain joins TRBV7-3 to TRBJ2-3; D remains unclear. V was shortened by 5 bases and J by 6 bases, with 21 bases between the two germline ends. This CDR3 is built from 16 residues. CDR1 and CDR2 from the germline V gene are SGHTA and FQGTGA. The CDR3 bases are TGTGCCAGCAGCCCGGACCTTACCTCCGCCGCGGATACGCAGTATTTT. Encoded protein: CASSPDLTSAADTQYF. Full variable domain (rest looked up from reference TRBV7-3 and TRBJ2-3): GAGVSQTPSNKVTEKGKYVELRCDPISGHTALYWYRQSLGQGPEFLIYFQGTGAADDSGLPNDRFFAVRPEGSVSTLKIQRTERGDSAVYLCASSPDLTSAADTQYFGPGTRLTVL.

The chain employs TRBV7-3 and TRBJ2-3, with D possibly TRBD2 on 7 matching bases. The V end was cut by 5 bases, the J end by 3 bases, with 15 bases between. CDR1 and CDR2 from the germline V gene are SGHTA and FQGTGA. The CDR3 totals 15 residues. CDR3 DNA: TGTGCCAGCAGCCCCTCCCGGGGGGCAACAGATACGCAGTATTTT. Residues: CASSPSRGATDTQYF.

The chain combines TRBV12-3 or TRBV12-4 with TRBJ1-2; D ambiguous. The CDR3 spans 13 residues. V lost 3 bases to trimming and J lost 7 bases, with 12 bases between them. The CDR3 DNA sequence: TGTGCCAGCAGTTTGACCTTGGAAACTGGCTACACCTTC. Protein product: CASSLTLETGYTF.

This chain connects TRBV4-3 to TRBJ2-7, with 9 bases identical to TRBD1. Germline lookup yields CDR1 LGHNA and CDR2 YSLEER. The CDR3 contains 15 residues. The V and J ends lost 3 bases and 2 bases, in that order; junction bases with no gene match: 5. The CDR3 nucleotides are TGCGCCAGCAGCCAGGCCGGGACAGGGACCTACGAGCAGTACTTC. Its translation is CASSQAGTGTYEQYF.

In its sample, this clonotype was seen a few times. This CDR3 is CASSLAGALNTGELFF. CDR3 in DNA: TGTGCCAGCAGTTTAGCGGGGGCATTGAACACCGGGGAGCTGTTTTTT. V gene TRBV28 combines with J gene TRBJ2-2; perhaps TRBD2 as D (7 bases). Trimming left V 2 bases short and J 1 base short, with 11 bases between. Germline CDR1 is MDHEN and CDR2 is SYDVKM. This CDR3 comprises 16 residues.

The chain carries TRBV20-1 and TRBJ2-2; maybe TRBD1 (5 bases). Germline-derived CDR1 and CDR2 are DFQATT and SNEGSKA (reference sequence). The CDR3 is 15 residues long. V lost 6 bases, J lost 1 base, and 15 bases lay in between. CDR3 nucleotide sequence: TGCAGTGCCCCGAGGCAGGGCATGAACACCGGGGAGCTGTTTTTT. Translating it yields CSAPRQGMNTGELFF.

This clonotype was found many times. Here the CDR3 DNA reads TGTGCCAGCAGGCGACAGGCCGGGGAGCTGTTTTTT. This sequence encodes CASRRQAGELFF. This chain uses TRBV7-9 with TRBJ2-2, with D possibly TRBD1 on 6 matching bases. Germline V gene sequence: CDR1 SEHNR, CDR2 FQNEAQ (reference sequence). The CDR3 runs 12 residues. V lost 6 bases to trimming and J lost 6 bases, with 8 bases between them. Based on the CDR3 plus reference TRBV7-9 and TRBJ2-2, the full variable domain is DTGVSQNPRHKITKRGQNVTFRCDPISEHNRLYWYRQTLGQGPEFLTYFQNEAQLEKSRLLSDRFSAERPKGSFSTLEIQRTEQGDSAMYLCASRRQAGELFFGEGSRLTVL.

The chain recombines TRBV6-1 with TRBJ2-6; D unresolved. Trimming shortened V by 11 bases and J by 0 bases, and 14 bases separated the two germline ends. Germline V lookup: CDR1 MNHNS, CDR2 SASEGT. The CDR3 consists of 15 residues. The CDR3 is CASEPGRSGANVLTF. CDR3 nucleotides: TGTGCCTCTGAACCCGGGCGCTCTGGGGCCAACGTCCTGACTTTC.

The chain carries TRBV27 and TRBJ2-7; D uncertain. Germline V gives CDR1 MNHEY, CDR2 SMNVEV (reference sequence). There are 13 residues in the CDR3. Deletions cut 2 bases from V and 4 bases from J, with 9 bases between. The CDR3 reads CASSLIRLYEQYV. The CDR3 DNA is TGTGCCAGCAGTTTAATCAGGTTATACGAGCAGTACGTC.

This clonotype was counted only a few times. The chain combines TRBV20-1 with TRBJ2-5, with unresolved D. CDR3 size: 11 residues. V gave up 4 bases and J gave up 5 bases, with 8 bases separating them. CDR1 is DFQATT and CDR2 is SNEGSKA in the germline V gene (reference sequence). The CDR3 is CSANPGETQYF. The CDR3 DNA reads TGCAGTGCTAACCCCGGGGAGACCCAGTACTTC.

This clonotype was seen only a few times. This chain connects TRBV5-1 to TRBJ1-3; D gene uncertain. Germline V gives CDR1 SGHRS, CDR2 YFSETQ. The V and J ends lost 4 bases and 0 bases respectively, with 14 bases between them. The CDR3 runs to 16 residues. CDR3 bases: TGCGCCAGCAGCCCTGGGGTCGGAGGCTCTGGAAACACCATATATTTT. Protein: CASSPGVGGSGNTIYF.

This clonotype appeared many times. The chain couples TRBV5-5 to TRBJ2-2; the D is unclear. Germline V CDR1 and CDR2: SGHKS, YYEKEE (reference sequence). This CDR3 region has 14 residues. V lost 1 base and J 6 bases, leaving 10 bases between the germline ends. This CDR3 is CASSLSPGAGELFF. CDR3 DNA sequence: TGTGCCAGCAGCTTGAGTCCTGGAGCCGGGGAGCTGTTTTTT.

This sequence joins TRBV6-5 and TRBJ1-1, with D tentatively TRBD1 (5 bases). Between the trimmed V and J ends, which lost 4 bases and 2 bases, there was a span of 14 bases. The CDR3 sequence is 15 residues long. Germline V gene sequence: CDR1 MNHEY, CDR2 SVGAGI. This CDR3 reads CASSSWGSVNTEAFF. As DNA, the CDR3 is TGTGCCAGCAGTTCCTGGGGCTCTGTTAACACTGAAGCTTTCTTT.

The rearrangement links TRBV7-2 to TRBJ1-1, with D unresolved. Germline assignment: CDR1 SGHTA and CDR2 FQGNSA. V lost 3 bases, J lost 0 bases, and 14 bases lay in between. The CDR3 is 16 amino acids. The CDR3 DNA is TGTGCCAGCAGCTTTCCACGCCGCCCACTGAACACTGAAGCTTTCTTT. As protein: CASSFPRRPLNTEAFF.

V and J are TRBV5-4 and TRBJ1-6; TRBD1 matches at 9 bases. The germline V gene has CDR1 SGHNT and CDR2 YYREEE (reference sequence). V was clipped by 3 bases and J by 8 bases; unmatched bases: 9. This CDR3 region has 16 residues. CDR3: CASSSKTGGRDSPLHF. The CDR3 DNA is TGTGCCAGCAGCTCCAAAACAGGGGGCAGGGATTCACCCCTCCACTTT. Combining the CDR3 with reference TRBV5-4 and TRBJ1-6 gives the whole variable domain ETGVTQSPTHLIKTRGQQVTLRCSSQSGHNTVSWYQQALGQGPQFIFQYYREEENGRGNFPPRFSGLQFPNYSSELNVNALELDDSALYLCASSSKTGGRDSPLHFGNGTRLTVT.

In DNA, the CDR3 is TGTGCCACCAGTGATTGGGTCAGCACAGATACGCAGTATTTT. It codes for CATSDWVSTDTQYF. The V call is TRBV24-1, the J call TRBJ2-3; D not certain. The CDR3 spans 14 residues. Per the germline V gene, CDR1 is KGHDR and CDR2 is SFDVKD. Trimming pared 2 bases from V and 0 bases from J, leaving 5 bases between.

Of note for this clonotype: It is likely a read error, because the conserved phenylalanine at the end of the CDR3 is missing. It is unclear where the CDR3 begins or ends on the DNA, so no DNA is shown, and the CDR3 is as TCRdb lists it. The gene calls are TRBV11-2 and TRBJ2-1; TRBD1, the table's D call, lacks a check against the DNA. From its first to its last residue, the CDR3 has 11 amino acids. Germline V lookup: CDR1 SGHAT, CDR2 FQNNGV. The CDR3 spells CASSPRPGVLL.